Shown below are 3 T cell receptor beta chains from a single sample sequenced in a study of T cells in Graves' hyperthyroidism and ophthalmopathy. RNA transcripts provided the source from which TCR beta CDR3 regions were amplified. TCR CDR3 regions were first amplified by RT-PCR with HTBI primers. Each CDR3 protein gets one entry after TCRdb re-called the multiplex PCR reads with MiXCR. The sample lists hundreds of thousands of distinct CDR3 sequences, roughly 37% seen once, with approximately 10% in the top ten. The source material was blood. Receptors were obtained from a man in his late teens or twenties with Graves' hyperthyroidism.

This clonotype showed up many times. V is TRBV29-1 and J is TRBJ2-7; tentatively, D is TRBD1 (7 bases). The length of the CDR3 is 14 residues. V shed 4 bases and J shed 6 bases, with 19 bases lying between them. CDR1 is SQVTM and CDR2 is ANQGSEA in the germline V gene. CDR3 sequence reads: CSVGGDSGTSEQYF. The DNA for the CDR3 is TGCAGCGTTGGGGGGGACAGCGGTACTTCCGAGCAGTACTTC.

This clonotype was picked up a small number of times. V and J are TRBV20-1 and TRBJ2-7; 8 positions agree with TRBD2. CDR1 and CDR2 from the germline V gene are DFQATT and SNEGSKA (reference sequence). The length of the CDR3 is 15 residues. Unmatched junction bases numbered 9, after V lost 0 bases and J lost 5 bases. The CDR3 coding sequence is TGCAGTGCTAGAGATCGGGGTAGCGGGGTGGACGAGCAGTACTTC. It translates to CSARDRGSGVDEQYF.

Only a few counts were recorded for this clonotype. The chain couples TRBV20-1 to TRBJ2-5, with D uncertain. This CDR3 comprises 15 residues. Germline CDR1 and CDR2: DFQATT and SNEGSKA (reference sequence). V lost 6 bases and J 5 bases, leaving 22 bases between the germline ends. CDR3 sequence: CSAPSPPELQETQYF. The CDR3 DNA reads as TGCAGTGCCCCCTCCCCCCCAGAGCTACAGGAGACCCAGTACTTC.